This T cell receptor beta chain was profiled in a study of T cell repertoires in cytomegalovirus infection. Whole-study context: Recently identified HLA-C-restricted and well-studied HLA-B-restricted CMV epitopes were used. An indication of both CMV infection and matching HLA type came from public TCR beta signatures. Overall study findings and caveats: CMV-specific TCR beta clonotypes restricted by HLA-C dominated the ex vivo response.

As regards this clonotype: The antigen is unknown.

MiXCR, applied by TCRdb to the reads, yields one record per CDR3 protein. The table has approximately 730,000 distinct CDR3 sequences, roughly 30% seen once. CDR1 is ENHRY and CDR2 is SYGVKD in the germline V gene. This CDR3 has 16 residues. The J segment lost 1 base and the V segment lost 3 bases, leaving 8 bases of the junction unmatched. This sequence joins TRBV10-3 and TRBJ2-7, with 8 bases lining up with TRBD2. This sequence originates from a human donor in good health (CMV status not recorded). Some clones in this sample may be carry-over from other donors' samples. This specimen consisted of cultured PBMCs, obtained from culture after CMV antigen stimulation. This CDR3 reads CAISDPRGGRSYEQYF. CDR3 in DNA: TGTGCCATCAGTGACCCCCGAGGCGGGAGGTCCTACGAGCAGTACTTC.